A single sample is the source of the 24 T cell receptor beta chains below, sequenced in a study of blood T cell repertoires in COVID-19. TCRdb's table, derived via immunoSEQ multiplex PCR, lists solely in-frame clones and lacks some. There are a few hundred thousand clones in the sample; around 89% occur only once, and 8% to 10% lies in the top ten. What was sequenced was PBMCs or T cells enriched from blood (not recorded which). These receptors were taken from a middle-aged woman who had recovered from COVID-19.

This chain joins TRBV30 and TRBJ2-3; 8 nucleotides agree with TRBD1. V trimming: 2 bases; J trimming: 1 base; junction bases outside the gene matches: 8. Per germline, CDR1 GTSNPN and CDR2 SVGIG (reference sequence). The CDR3 sequence is 16 residues long. DNA for the CDR3: TGTGCCTGGAGTTCAAAGCAGGGGGCCCGCACAGATACGCAGTATTTT. It specifies CAWSSKQGARTDTQYF.

V and J are TRBV6-6 and TRBJ2-1; 13 bases map to TRBD2. CDR1 and CDR2 from the germline V gene are MNHNY and SVGAGI (reference sequence). CDR3 size: 16 residues. V lost 2 bases and J lost 5; bases outside the gene matches: 3. The CDR3 sequence is CASSYLGLAGDNEQFF. In DNA, the CDR3 is TGTGCCAGCAGTTACCTTGGACTAGCGGGAGACAATGAGCAGTTCTTC.

This chain links TRBV6-5 with TRBJ1-5; perhaps TRBD1 as D (5 bases). Germline V gene lookup returns CDR1 MNHEY and CDR2 SVGAGI. Deletions cut 2 bases from V and 0 bases from J, with 5 bases between. The CDR3 length is 14 residues. For the CDR3, the DNA is TGTGCCAGCAGTTACAGGGGTAGCAATCAGCCCCAGCATTTT. Its protein product is CASSYRGSNQPQHF.

This chain joins TRBV20-1 and TRBJ2-1, with 8 bases fitting TRBD1. This CDR3 comprises 14 residues. The V segment lost 3 bases and the J segment 8 bases; nucleotides outside the gene matches: 9. CDR1 is DFQATT and CDR2 is SNEGSKA in the germline V gene (reference sequence). DNA of the CDR3: TGCAGTGCTAGTTCGACAGGGGAGTGGGATGAGCAGTTCTTC. This codes for CSASSTGEWDEQFF.

The CDR3 sequence is CASSIGWTLNTEAFF. The CDR3 bases are TGTGCCAGTAGTATAGGTTGGACACTTAACACTGAAGCTTTCTTT. The rearrangement uses TRBV19 and TRBJ1-1; D might be TRBD1 (5 bases). Germline CDR1 LNHDA, CDR2 SQIVND (reference sequence). This CDR3 has 15 amino acids. The ends were cut back, 1 base at V and 2 bases at J, with 11 bases in the middle. Combining the CDR3 with reference TRBV19 and TRBJ1-1 gives the whole variable domain DGGITQSPKYLFRKEGQNVTLSCEQNLNHDAMYWYRQDPGQGLRLIYYSQIVNDFQKGDIAEGYSVSREKKESFPLTVTSAQKNPTAFYLCASSIGWTLNTEAFFGQGTRLTVV.

The V gene is TRBV18, the J gene TRBJ1-2; possibly TRBD1 for D (6 bases). V was cut by 3 bases and J by 6 bases, with 11 bases left in between. Germline-derived CDR1 and CDR2 are KGHSH and LQKENI. This CDR3 comprises 13 residues. CDR3 amino acids: CASSPGQSHGYTF. DNA of the CDR3: TGTGCCAGCTCACCTGGACAGTCCCATGGCTACACCTTC. Full variable domain (rest looked up from reference TRBV18 and TRBJ1-2): NAGVMQNPRHLVRRRGQEARLRCSPMKGHSHVYWYRQLPEEGLKFMVYLQKENIIDESGMPKERFSAEFPKEGPSILRIQQVVRGDSAAYFCASSPGQSHGYTFGSGTRLTVV.

The chain has TRBV28 and TRBJ2-1; 11 positions match TRBD1. CDR1 and CDR2 from the germline V gene are MDHEN and SYDVKM. The CDR3 loop spans 16 amino acids. V lost 2 bases and J lost 4; bases outside the gene matches: 4. The CDR3 loop reads CASSLRTGGRYNEQFF. The CDR3 DNA is TGTGCCAGCAGTTTAAGGACAGGGGGCCGTTACAATGAGCAGTTCTTC.

This sequence joins TRBV9 and TRBJ2-5; TRBD2 agrees at 7 bases. The V and J ends lost 0 bases and 1 base, in that order; junction bases with no gene match: 9. Germline V gives CDR1 SGDLS, CDR2 YYNGEE. This CDR3 comprises 17 residues. The CDR3 loop is CASSVGYGGSPQETQYF. The CDR3 DNA follows: TGTGCCAGCAGCGTAGGGTACGGCGGGAGTCCCCAAGAGACCCAGTACTTC.

This clone came up once. The chain has TRBV6-5 and TRBJ1-1; 9 nucleotides agree with TRBD1. Per the germline V gene, CDR1 is MNHEY and CDR2 is SVGAGI. There are 14 residues in the CDR3. Trimming took 4 bases from V and 5 from J; bases not matched to a gene: 5. The CDR3 DNA follows: TGTGCCAGCAGTTTGGACAGGGGAGGTACTGAAGCTTTCTTT. Its protein product is CASSLDRGGTEAFF.

This clone occurred once. The genes are TRBV28 and TRBJ2-6, with 7 bases aligning to TRBD2. Germline trimming cut 7 bases from V and 0 bases from J; bases unmatched to any gene: 6. The CDR3 totals 16 residues. Germline CDR1 reads MDHEN; CDR2 reads SYDVKM. The CDR3 coding sequence is TGTGCCAGCATGGGGGGGGACCTCTCTGGGGCCAACGTCCTGACTTTC. As protein: CASMGGDLSGANVLTF. The full variable domain, completed using reference TRBV28 and TRBJ2-6, is DVKVTQSSRYLVKRTGEKVFLECVQDMDHENMFWYRQDPGLGLRLIYFSYDVKMKEKGDIPEGYSVSREKKERFSLILESASTNQTSMYLCASMGGDLSGANVLTFGAGSRLTVL.

The chain carries TRBV27 and TRBJ2-7; 14 bases align to TRBD2. V shed 3 bases and J 6 bases; nucleotides not matched to a gene: 4. The germline CDR1 and CDR2 sequences are MNHEY and SMNVEV (reference sequence). The CDR3 loop spans 15 amino acids. Here the CDR3 reads CASSLTSGGAGEQYF. In DNA form, the CDR3 reads TGTGCCAGCAGTTTGACTAGCGGGGGGGCGGGCGAGCAGTACTTC.

In its sample, this clone was seen once. The V and J genes are TRBV19 and TRBJ1-2; 7 bases are a match to TRBD1. Germline V lookup: CDR1 LNHDA, CDR2 SQIVND (reference sequence). The CDR3 consists of 18 residues. V trimming: 0 bases; J trimming: 4 bases; junction bases outside the gene matches: 14. DNA of the CDR3: TGTGCCAGTAGTATAGATTTGGGACAGTCTTTAGTCGGCTATGGCTACACCTTC. Translated: CASSIDLGQSLVGYGYTF.

This CDR3 is CASSRGGNTEAFF. The CDR3 coding sequence is TGTGCCAGCAGCCGAGGGGGGAACACTGAAGCTTTCTTT. The chain recombines TRBV7-3 with TRBJ1-1; TRBD1 might be the D (6 bases). The CDR3 covers 13 residues. Deletions cut 5 bases from V and 1 base from J, with 8 bases between. The germline V gene has CDR1 SGHTA and CDR2 FQGTGA.

The rearrangement joins TRBV19 to TRBJ1-5; 8 bases align to TRBD1. Germline CDR1 reads LNHDA; CDR2 reads SQIVND (reference sequence). Trimming at V came to 1 base and at J to 9 bases, leaving 5 bases not matched to a gene. CDR3 length equals 14 residues. The CDR3 nucleotides are TGTGCCAGTAGTATAGGTGACAGGGGAATGCCCCAGCATTTT. Encoded protein: CASSIGDRGMPQHF.

The chain is built from TRBV19 and TRBJ2-1; TRBD2 agrees at 8 bases. This CDR3 is built from 16 residues. V shed 5 bases, J shed 6 bases, and the junction held 12 bases outside the gene matches. Per germline, CDR1 LNHDA and CDR2 SQIVND (reference sequence). CDR3 DNA: TGTGCCAGTAGTTTATGGCGGCTAGCGGGTCTCAATGAGCAGTTCTTC. Translating gives CASSLWRLAGLNEQFF.

This chain uses TRBV18 with TRBJ2-7; 9 bases are a match to TRBD1. The ends lost 3 bases at V and 5 bases at J; junction bases unmatched: 8. This CDR3 has 15 amino acids. The germline gives CDR1 KGHSH, CDR2 LQKENI. CDR3 protein: CASSPAGTGFNEQYF. DNA of the CDR3: TGTGCCAGCTCACCTGCCGGGACAGGGTTCAACGAGCAGTACTTC.

This chain links TRBV27 with TRBJ2-2, with D possibly TRBD2 on 6 matching bases. Between the trimmed V and J ends, which lost 0 bases and 7 bases, there was a span of 12 bases. The CDR3 has 15 amino acids. The germline V gene encodes CDR1 MNHEY and CDR2 SMNVEV (reference sequence). The CDR3 loop reads CASSLSTRGGGELFF. The CDR3 DNA is TGTGCCAGCAGTTTATCAACTAGGGGAGGCGGGGAGCTGTTTTTT.

The chain joins TRBV14 to TRBJ2-3; 8 bases match TRBD2. Germline V gene data show CDR1 as SGHDN and CDR2 as FVKESK. Trimming removed 8 bases from V and 1 base from J; junction bases left unmatched: 2. This CDR3 has 13 residues. CDR3 sequence: CASREGGTDTQYF. In DNA, the CDR3 is TGTGCCAGCCGGGAGGGGGGCACAGATACGCAGTATTTT. Variable domain in full (rest from reference TRBV14 and TRBJ2-3): EAGVTQFPSHSVIEKGQTVTLRCDPISGHDNLYWYRRVMGKEIKFLLHFVKESKQDESGMPNNRFLAERTGGTYSTLKVQPAELEDSGVYFCASREGGTDTQYFGPGTRLTVL.

In its sample, this clone was seen once. This sequence joins TRBV6-2 or TRBV6-3 and TRBJ2-2; TRBD1 aligns across 10 bases. The germline V gene encodes CDR1 MNHEY and CDR2 SVGEGT. Losses at the gene ends were 5 bases for V and 7 bases for J; bases not matched to a gene: 10. The CDR3 runs to 16 residues. DNA of the CDR3: TGTGCCAGCAGTCCCCTCCGGGACAGGGGTAGCGGGGAGCTGTTTTTT. Translating it yields CASSPLRDRGSGELFF.

J is TRBJ2-3 and V is TRBV6-2 or TRBV6-3; D is possibly TRBD1 (6 bases). Trimming took 4 bases from V and 0 from J, leaving 8 bases between them. CDR3 size: 14 residues. CDR1 is MNHEY, CDR2 SVGEGT, per germline. The CDR3 is CASSWGLSTDTQYF. For the CDR3, the DNA is TGTGCCAGCAGTTGGGGGCTGAGCACAGATACGCAGTATTTT.

The J gene is TRBJ2-3, the V gene TRBV5-4, with TRBD2 matching 7 bases. The junction had 8 bases not matched to a gene; V was cut back by 5 bases and J by 8 bases. This CDR3 contains 13 residues. Germline CDR1 reads SGHNT; CDR2 reads YYREEE (reference sequence). CDR3 loop: CASSGEGSRTQYF. The CDR3 region has the DNA TGTGCCAGCAGTGGGGAGGGCTCCCGTACGCAGTATTTT.

The V and J genes are TRBV28 and TRBJ2-2, with D unclear. Trimming left V 4 bases short and J 8 bases short, with 8 bases between. From germline, CDR1 is MDHEN and CDR2 SYDVKM. The CDR3 sequence is 12 residues long. CDR3 amino acids: CASSYQWGELFF. The CDR3 DNA reads as TGTGCCAGCAGTTACCAGTGGGGGGAGCTGTTTTTT.

The chain combines TRBV24-1 with TRBJ1-5, with D maybe TRBD1 (5 bases). Trimming pared 1 base from V and 16 bases from J, leaving 13 bases between. There are 12 residues in the CDR3. CDR1 and CDR2 from the germline V gene are KGHDR and SFDVKD. The CDR3 DNA sequence: TGTGCCACCAGTGATTTATTTGGACACCCCCATTTT. Amino acids: CATSDLFGHPHF.

This clone has a single count. The rearrangement links TRBV10-3 to TRBJ2-3; 16 nucleotides match TRBD2. The length of the CDR3 is 19 residues. V was pared by 6 bases and J by 2 bases, with 11 bases of the junction left unmatched. From germline, CDR1 is ENHRY and CDR2 SYGVKD. The CDR3 DNA reads as TGTGCCATCAGCCCGAAGGGACTAGCGGGAGGGCCGAACACAGATACGCAGTATTTT. This codes for CAISPKGLAGGPNTDTQYF.